This record covers a single T cell receptor (beta chain). Its specificity is not known. The V end lost 2 bases, the J end lost 0 bases, and 13 bases lay between the germline ends. Germline CDR1 MDHEN, CDR2 SYDVKM. CDR3 length equals 16 residues. This sample is drawn from a study of T cell repertoires in cytomegalovirus infection. Study-wide points: HLA-C-restricted CMV clonotypes gave the most frequent clonotype in two of eight donors.

TCRdb re-called the reads through MiXCR, storing one row per CDR3 protein. The sample lists more than 400,000 distinct CDR3 sequences, roughly 29% occurring once. The chain combines TRBV28 with TRBJ1-2; D ambiguous. The sequenced sample was PBMCs. This clonotype was sampled from a human donor in good health (CMV status not recorded). Some clones in this sample may be carry-over from other donors' samples. The CDR3 loop is CASSLPAGYSNYGYTF. The CDR3 DNA is TGTGCCAGCAGTTTACCGGCCGGCTACTCTAACTATGGCTACACCTTC.